This T cell receptor (beta chain) emerged from a study of T cells expressing NK-cell markers. Whole-study context: Sequencing of TCR beta repertoires drew on sorted CD3+CD56+NKG2C+, CD3+CD56+NKG2C- and CD3+CD56-NKG2C+ T cells. Within the sequenced cohort of eight donors, seven exhibited HCMV seropositivity and one was seronegative. Study-level points and caveats: No clear determination of HCMV specificity was made for expanded NKG2C+ T cell clones. In a group of several donors, dominant NKG2C+ clonotypes represented roughly 1.0-7.0% of CD8+ T cells.

Of note for this clonotype: Its specificity is not known.

Per the germline V gene, CDR1 is MGHRA and CDR2 is YSYEKL. CDR3 size: 17 residues. TCRdb reprocessed the 5' RACE reads and stores each CDR3 protein as one record, lacking DNA. The sample shows roughly 390,000 distinct CDR3 sequences, and 4% to 6.5% sits with its ten largest clones. Sequenced sample: blood T cells: a sorted CD56 or NKG2C T cell subset, CD4+ or CD8+ T cells, or bulk PBMC T cells (not recorded which). The chain recombines TRBV4-1 with TRBJ2-3; the TCRdb D gene call, TRBD2, has no DNA to confirm it. The receptor comes from a man aged 18-75 years in good health. The chain's CDR3 is CASSQGSGRGVTDTQYF.